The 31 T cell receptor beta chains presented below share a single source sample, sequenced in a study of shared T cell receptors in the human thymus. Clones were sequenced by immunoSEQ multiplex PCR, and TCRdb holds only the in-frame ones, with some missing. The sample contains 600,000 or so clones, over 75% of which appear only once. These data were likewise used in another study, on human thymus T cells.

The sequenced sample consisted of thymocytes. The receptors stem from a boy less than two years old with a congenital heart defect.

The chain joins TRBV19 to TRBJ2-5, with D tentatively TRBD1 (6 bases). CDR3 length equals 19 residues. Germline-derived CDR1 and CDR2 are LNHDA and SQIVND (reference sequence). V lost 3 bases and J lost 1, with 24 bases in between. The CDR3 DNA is TGTGCCAGTAGTATCCACCGGGGACATGAGGAACGGGGCCAAGAGACCCAGTACTTC. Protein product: CASSIHRGHEERGQETQYF.

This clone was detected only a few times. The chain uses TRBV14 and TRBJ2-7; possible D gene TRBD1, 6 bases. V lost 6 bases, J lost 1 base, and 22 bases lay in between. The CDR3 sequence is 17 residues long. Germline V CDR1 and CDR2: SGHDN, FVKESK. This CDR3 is CASRLNRRAGDSYEQYF. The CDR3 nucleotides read TGTGCCAGCAGACTCAACCGCCGGGCAGGGGATTCCTACGAGCAGTACTTC.

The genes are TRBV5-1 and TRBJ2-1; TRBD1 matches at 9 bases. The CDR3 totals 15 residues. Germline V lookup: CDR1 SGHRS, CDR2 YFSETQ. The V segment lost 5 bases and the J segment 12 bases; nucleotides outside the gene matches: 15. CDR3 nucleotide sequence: TGCGCCAGCAGGGACCGGGACAGGGTCGTGAGGGGGCAGTTCTTC. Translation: CASRDRDRVVRGQFF.

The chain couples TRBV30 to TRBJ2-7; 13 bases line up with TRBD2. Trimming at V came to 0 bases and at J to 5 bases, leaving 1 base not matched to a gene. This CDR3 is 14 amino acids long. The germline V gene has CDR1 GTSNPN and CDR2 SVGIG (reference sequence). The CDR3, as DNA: TGTGCCTGGAGTGTAACTAGCGGGAGGGACGAGCAGTACTTC. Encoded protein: CAWSVTSGRDEQYF.

The CDR3 DNA is TGTGCCAGCAGCATCGGACAGGGAACGTACCAAGAGACCCAGTACTTC. As protein: CASSIGQGTYQETQYF. The genes are TRBV13 and TRBJ2-5; TRBD1 matches 8 bases. There are 16 residues in the CDR3. The trim removed 5 bases at V and 0 bases at J, leaving 8 bases unmatched. The germline CDR1 and CDR2 sequences are PRHDT and FYEKMQ (reference sequence).

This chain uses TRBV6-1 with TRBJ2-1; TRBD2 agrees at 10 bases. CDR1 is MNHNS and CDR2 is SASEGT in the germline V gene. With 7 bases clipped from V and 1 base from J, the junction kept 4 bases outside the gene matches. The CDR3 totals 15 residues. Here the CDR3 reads CASIPGLASYNEQFF. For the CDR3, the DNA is TGTGCCAGCATTCCGGGACTAGCGTCCTACAATGAGCAGTTCTTC.

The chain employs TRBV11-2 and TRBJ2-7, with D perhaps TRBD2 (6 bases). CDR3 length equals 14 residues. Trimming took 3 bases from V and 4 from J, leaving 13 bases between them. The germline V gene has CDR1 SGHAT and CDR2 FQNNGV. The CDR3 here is CASSLRGTHYEQYF. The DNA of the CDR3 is TGTGCCAGCAGCTTGCGCGGGACTCATTACGAGCAGTACTTC.

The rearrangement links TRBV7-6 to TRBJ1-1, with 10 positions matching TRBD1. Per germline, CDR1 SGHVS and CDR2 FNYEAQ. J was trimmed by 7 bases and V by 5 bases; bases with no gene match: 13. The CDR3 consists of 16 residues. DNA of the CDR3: TGTGCCAGCAGCCCTCCCCATGTCGGGACAGGGGATGAAGCTTTCTTT. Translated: CASSPPHVGTGDEAFF. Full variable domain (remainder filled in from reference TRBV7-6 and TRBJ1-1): GAGVSQSPRYKVTKRGQDVALRCDPISGHVSLYWYRQALGQGPEFLTYFNYEAQQDKSGLPNDRFSAERPEGSISTLTIQRTEQRDSAMYRCASSPPHVGTGDEAFFGQGTRLTVV.

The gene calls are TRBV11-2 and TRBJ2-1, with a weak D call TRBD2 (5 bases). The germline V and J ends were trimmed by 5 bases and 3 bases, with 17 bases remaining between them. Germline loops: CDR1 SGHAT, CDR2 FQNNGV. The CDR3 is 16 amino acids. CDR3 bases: TGTGCCAGCAGCCCCTTGCTAGCAGACTACTACAATGAGCAGTTCTTC. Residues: CASSPLLADYYNEQFF.

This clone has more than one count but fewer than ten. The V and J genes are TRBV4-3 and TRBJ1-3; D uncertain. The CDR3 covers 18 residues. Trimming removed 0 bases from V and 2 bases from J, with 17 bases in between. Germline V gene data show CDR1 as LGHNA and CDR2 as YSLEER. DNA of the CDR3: TGCGCCAGCAGCCAAGATAGGAACCCGGGAGCCCCTGGAAACACCATATATTTT. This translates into CASSQDRNPGAPGNTIYF.

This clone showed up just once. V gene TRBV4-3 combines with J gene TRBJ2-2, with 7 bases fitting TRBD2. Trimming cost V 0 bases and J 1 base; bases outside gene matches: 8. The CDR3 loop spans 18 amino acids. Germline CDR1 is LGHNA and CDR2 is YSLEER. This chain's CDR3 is CASSQDPPGGGNTGELFF. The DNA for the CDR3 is TGCGCCAGCAGCCAAGATCCCCCCGGCGGGGGGAACACCGGGGAGCTGTTTTTT.

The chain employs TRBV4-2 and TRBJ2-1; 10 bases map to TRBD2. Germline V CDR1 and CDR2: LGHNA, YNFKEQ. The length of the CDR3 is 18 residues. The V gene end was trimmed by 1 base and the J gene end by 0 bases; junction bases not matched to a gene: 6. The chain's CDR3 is CASSQGLAGQSSYNEQFF. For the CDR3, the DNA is TGTGCCAGCAGCCAAGGACTAGCGGGCCAGAGCTCCTACAATGAGCAGTTCTTC.

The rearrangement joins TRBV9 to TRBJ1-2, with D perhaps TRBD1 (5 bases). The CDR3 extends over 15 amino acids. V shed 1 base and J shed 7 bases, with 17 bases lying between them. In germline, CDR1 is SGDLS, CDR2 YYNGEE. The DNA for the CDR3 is TGTGCCAGCAGCGTACCACTACCCTTGGGGCTTGGCTACACCTTC. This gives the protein CASSVPLPLGLGYTF.

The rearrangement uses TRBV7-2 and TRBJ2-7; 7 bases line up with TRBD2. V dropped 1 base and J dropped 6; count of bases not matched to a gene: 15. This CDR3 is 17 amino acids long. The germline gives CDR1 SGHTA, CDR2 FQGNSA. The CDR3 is CASSLDCGSGFRGEQYF. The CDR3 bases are TGTGCCAGCAGCTTAGATTGCGGTAGCGGGTTCCGGGGCGAGCAGTACTTC.

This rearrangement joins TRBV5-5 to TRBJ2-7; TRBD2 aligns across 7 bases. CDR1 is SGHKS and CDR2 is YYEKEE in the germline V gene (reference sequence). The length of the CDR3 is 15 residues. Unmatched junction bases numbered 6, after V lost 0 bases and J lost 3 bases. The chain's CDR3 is CASSLDLAEYYEQYF. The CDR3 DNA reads TGTGCCAGCAGCTTGGATCTAGCGGAGTACTACGAGCAGTACTTC.

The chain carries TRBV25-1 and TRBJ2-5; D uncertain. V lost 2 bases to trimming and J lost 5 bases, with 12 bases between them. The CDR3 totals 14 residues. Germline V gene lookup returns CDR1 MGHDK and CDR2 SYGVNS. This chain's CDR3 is CASSEKYGRETQYF. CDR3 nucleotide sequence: TGTGCCAGCAGTGAAAAGTATGGCAGGGAGACCCAGTACTTC.

CDR3 sequence reads: CATSSDRVGYTF. CDR3 coding DNA: TGTGCCACCAGCAGCGACAGGGTTGGCTACACCTTC. V gene TRBV15 combines with J gene TRBJ1-2, with TRBD1 matching 7 bases. Per germline, CDR1 LNHNV and CDR2 YYDKDF (reference sequence). V dropped 3 bases and J dropped 7; count of bases not matched to a gene: 2. The CDR3 sequence is 12 residues long.

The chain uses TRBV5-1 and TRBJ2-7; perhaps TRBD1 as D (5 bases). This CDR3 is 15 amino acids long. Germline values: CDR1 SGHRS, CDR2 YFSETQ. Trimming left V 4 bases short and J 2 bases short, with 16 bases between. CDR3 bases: TGCGCCAGCAGCGAGGACATAATGAACCCCTACGAGCAGTACTTC. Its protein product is CASSEDIMNPYEQYF.

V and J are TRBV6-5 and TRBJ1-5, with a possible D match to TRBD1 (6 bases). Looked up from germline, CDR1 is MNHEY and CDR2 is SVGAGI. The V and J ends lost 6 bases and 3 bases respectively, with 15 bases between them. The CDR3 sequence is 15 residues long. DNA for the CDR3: TGTGCCAGCAGCCCCCAGACAGGACCCAATCAGCCCCAGCATTTT. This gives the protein CASSPQTGPNQPQHF.

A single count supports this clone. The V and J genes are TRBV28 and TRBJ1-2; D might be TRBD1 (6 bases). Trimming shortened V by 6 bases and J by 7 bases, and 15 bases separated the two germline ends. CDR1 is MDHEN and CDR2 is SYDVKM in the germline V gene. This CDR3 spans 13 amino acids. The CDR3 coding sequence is TGTGCCAGCAGGCACAGGGAATGTGGTGGCTACACCTTC. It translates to CASRHRECGGYTF.

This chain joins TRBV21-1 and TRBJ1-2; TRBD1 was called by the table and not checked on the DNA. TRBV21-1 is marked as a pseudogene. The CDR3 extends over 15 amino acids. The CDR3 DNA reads TGTGCCAGCAGCAAAGGGGCAGTCCCTAACTATGGCTACACCTTC. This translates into CASSKGAVPNYGYTF.

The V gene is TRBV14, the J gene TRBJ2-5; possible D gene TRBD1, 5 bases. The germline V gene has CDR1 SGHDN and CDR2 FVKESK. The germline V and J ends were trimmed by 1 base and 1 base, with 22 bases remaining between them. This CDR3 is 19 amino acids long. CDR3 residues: CASSQAQVVGRGGQETQYF. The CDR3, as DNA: TGTGCCAGCAGCCAAGCCCAGGTCGTGGGGCGAGGTGGCCAAGAGACCCAGTACTTC.

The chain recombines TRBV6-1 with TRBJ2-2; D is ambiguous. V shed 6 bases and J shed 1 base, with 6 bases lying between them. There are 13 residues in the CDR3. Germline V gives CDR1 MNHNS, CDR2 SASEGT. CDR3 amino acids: CASRNKNTGELFF. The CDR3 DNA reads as TGTGCCAGCAGGAACAAGAACACCGGGGAGCTGTTTTTT.

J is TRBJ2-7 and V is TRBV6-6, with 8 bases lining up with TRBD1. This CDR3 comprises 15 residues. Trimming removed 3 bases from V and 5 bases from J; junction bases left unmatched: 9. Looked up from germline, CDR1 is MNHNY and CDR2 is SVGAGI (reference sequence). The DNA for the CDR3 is TGTGCCAGCAGTTATCGGTCGGCAGGGGGCAACGAGCAGTACTTC. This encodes CASSYRSAGGNEQYF.

The CDR3 sequence: CASSLVRDSYNEQFF. The CDR3 DNA is TGCGCCAGCAGCTTGGTGAGGGATTCCTACAATGAGCAGTTCTTC. This rearrangement joins TRBV5-1 to TRBJ2-1, with a possible D match to TRBD2 (5 bases). Trimming stripped 0 bases from V and 1 base from J, with 8 bases between. The CDR3 has 15 residues. CDR1 and CDR2 (germline): SGHRS, YFSETQ.

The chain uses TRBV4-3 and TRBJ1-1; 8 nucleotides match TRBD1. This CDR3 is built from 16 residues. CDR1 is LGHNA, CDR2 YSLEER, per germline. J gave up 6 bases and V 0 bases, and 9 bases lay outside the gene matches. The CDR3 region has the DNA TGCGCCAGCAGCCAAGATCGCCTCAGGGGGCTAGCTGAAGCTTTCTTT. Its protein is CASSQDRLRGLAEAFF.

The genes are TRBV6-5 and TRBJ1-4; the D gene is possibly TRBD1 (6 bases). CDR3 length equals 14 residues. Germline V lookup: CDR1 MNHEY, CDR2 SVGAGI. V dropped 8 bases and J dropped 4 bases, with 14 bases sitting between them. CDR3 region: CASAPGTFNEKLFF. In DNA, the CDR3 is TGTGCCAGCGCTCCAGGGACATTTAATGAAAAACTGTTTTTT.

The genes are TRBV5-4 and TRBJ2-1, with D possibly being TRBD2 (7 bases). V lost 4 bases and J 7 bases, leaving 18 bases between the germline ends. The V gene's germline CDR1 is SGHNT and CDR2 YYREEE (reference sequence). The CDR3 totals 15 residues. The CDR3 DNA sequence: TGTGCCAGCAGCCCCCGGCAGGGGCGGGAGAATGAGCAGTTCTTC. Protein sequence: CASSPRQGRENEQFF. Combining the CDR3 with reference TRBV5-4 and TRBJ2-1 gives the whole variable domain ETGVTQSPTHLIKTRGQQVTLRCSSQSGHNTVSWYQQALGQGPQFIFQYYREEENGRGNFPPRFSGLQFPNYSSELNVNALELDDSALYLCASSPRQGRENEQFFGPGTRLTVL.

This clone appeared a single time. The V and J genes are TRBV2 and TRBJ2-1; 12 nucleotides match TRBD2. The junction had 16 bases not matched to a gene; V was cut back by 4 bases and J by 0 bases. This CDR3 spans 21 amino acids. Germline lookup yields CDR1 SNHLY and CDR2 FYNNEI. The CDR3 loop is CASSVVLAGGGATSSYNEQFF. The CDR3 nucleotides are TGTGCCAGCAGTGTAGTCCTAGCGGGAGGGGGGGCAACAAGCTCCTACAATGAGCAGTTCTTC.

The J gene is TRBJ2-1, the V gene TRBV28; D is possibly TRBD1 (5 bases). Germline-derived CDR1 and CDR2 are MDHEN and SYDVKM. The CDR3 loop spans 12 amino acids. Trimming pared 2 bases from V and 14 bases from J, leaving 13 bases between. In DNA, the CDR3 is TGTGCCAGCAGTTTAAATAGGATAGGGGAGTTCTTC. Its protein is CASSLNRIGEFF.

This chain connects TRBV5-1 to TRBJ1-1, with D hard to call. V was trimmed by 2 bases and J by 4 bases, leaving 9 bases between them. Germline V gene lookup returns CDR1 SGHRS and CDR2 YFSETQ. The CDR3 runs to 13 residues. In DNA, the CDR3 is TGCGCCAGCAGCTTCAGGAGGGCCACTGAAGCTTTCTTT. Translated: CASSFRRATEAFF.